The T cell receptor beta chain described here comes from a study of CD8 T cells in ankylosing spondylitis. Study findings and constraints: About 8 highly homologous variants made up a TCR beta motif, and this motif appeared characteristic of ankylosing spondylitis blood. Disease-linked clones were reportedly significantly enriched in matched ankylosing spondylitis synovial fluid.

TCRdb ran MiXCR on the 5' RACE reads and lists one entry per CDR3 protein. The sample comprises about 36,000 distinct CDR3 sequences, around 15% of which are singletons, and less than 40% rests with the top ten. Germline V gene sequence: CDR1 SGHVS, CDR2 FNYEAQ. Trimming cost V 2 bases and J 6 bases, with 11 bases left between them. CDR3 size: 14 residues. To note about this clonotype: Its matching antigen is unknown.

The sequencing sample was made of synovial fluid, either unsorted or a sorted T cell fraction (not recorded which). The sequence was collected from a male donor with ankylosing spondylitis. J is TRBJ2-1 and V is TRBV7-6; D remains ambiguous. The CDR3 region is CASSLYGSGNEQFF. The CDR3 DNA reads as TGTGCCAGCAGCTTATATGGGTCTGGCAATGAGCAGTTCTTC.